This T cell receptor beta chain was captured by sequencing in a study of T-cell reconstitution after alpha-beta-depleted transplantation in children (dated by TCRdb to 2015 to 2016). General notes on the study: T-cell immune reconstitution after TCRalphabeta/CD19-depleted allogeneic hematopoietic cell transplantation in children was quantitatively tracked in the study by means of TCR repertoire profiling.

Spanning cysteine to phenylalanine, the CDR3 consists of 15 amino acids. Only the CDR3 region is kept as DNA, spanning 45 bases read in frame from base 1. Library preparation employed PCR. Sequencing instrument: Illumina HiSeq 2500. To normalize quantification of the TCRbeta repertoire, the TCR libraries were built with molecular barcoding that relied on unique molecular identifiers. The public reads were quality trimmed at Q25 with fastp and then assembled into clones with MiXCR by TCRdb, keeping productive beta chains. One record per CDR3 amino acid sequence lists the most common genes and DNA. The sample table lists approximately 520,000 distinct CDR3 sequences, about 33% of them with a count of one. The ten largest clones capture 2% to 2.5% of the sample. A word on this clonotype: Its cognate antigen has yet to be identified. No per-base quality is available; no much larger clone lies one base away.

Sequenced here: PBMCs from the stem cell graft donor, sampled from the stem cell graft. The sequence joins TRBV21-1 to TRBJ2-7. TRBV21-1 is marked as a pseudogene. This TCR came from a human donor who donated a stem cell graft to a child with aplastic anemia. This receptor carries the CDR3 CASAGHRWDSYEQYF. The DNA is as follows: TGTGCCAGCGCCGGCCATAGATGGGACTCCTACGAGCAGTACTTC.